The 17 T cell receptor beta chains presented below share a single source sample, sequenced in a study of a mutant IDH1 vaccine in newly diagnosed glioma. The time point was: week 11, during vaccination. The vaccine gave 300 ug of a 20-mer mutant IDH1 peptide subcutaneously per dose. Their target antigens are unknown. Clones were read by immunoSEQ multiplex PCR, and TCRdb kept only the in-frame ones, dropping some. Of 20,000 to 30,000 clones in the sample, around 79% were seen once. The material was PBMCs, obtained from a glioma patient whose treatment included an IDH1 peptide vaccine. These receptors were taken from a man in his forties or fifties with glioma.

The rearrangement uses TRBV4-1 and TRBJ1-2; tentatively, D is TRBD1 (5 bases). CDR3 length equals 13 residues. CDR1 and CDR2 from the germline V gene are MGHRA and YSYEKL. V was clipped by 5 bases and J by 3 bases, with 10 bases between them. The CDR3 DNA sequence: TGCGCCAGCAGCGGGGGGGGGTACTATGGCTACACCTTC. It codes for CASSGGGYYGYTF.

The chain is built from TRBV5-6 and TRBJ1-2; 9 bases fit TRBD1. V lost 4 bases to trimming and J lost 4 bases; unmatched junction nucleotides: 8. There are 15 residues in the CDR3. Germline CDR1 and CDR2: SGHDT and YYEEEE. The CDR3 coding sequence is TGTGCCAGCAGCCCGGGACAGGGAGGTCTCTATGGCTACACCTTC. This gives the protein CASSPGQGGLYGYTF.

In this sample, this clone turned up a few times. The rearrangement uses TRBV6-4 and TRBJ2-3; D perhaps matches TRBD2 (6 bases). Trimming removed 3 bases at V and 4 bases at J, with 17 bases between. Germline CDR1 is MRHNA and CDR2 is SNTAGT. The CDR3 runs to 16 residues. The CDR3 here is CASSEGIGGGADTQYF. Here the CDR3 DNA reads TGTGCCAGCAGTGAGGGCATCGGGGGAGGCGCAGATACGCAGTATTTT.

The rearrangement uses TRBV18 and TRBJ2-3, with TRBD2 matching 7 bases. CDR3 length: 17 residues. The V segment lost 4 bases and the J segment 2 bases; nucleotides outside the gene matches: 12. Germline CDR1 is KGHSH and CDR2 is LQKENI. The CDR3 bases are TGTGCCAGCTCACTTTCTCCTCCAGCGGGAACCACAGATACGCAGTATTTT. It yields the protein CASSLSPPAGTTDTQYF.

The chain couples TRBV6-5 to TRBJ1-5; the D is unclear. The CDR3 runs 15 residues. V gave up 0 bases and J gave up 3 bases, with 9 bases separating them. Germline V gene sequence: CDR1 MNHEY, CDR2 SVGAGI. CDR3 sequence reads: CASSYSGGNNQPQHF. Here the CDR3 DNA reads TGTGCCAGCAGTTACTCGGGCGGGAACAATCAGCCCCAGCATTTT.

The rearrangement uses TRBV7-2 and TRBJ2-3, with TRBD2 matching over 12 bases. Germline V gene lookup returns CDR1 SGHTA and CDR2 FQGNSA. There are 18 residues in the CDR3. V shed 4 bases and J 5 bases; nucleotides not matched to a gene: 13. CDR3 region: CASSSPTSGSYRGDTQYF. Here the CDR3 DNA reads TGTGCCAGCAGCTCCCCGACTAGCGGGAGCTATCGGGGAGATACGCAGTATTTT.

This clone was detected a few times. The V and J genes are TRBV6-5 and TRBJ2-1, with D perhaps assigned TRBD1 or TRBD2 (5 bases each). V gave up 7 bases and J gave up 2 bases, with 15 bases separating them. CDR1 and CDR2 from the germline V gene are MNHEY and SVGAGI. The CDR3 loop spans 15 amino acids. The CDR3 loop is CASMYGSGPYNEQFF. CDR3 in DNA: TGTGCCAGCATGTATGGGTCGGGGCCCTACAATGAGCAGTTCTTC.

The CDR3 region has the DNA TGTGCCAGCAGCGCCGGGACCACCGGGGAGCTGTTTTTT. Its translation is CASSAGTTGELFF. The rearrangement uses TRBV9 and TRBJ2-2; D may correspond to TRBD1 or TRBD2 (5 bases each). CDR1 SGDLS and CDR2 YYNGEE come from the germline V gene. The CDR3 runs to 13 residues. Trimming stripped 3 bases from V and 4 bases from J, with 7 bases between.

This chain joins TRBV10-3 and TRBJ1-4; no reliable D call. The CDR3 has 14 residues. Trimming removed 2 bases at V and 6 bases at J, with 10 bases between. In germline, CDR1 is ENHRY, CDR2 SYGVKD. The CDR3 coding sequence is TGTGCCATCAGTGAGAGACCCACGGATGAAAAACTGTTTTTT. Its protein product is CAISERPTDEKLFF.

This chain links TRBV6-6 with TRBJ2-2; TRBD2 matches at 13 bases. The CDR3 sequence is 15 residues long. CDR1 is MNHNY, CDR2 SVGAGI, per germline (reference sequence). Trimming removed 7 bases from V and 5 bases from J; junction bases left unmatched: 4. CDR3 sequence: CASTGTSGNTGELFF. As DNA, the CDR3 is TGTGCCAGCACAGGGACTAGCGGGAATACCGGGGAGCTGTTTTTT.

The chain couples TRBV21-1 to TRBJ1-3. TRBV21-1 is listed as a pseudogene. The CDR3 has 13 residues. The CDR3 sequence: CASRIRSGNTIYF. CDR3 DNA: TGTGCCAGCAGAATCCGCTCTGGAAACACCATATATTTT.

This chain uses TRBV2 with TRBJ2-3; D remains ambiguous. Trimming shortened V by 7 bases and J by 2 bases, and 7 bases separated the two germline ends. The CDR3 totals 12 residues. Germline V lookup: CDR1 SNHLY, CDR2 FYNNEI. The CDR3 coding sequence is TGTGCCAGCACTTCCACCACAGATACGCAGTATTTT. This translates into CASTSTTDTQYF.

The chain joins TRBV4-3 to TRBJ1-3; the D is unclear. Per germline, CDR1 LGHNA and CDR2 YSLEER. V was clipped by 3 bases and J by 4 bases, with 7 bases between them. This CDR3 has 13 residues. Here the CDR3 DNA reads TGCGCCAGCAGCCACCGTCCAGGAAACACCATATATTTT. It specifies CASSHRPGNTIYF.

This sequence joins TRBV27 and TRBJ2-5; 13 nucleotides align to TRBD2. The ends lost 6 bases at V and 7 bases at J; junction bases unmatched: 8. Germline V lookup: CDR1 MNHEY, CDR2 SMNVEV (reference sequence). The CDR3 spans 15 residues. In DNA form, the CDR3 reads TGTGCCAGCAGCCCTGGACTAGCGGGAGTGGGGACCCAGTACTTC. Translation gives CASSPGLAGVGTQYF.

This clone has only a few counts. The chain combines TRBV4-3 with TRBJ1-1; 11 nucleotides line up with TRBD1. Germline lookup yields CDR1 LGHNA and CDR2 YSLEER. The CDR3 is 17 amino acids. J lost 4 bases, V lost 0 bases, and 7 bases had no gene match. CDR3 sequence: CASSQDAQDRGLTEAFF. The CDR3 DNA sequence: TGCGCCAGCAGCCAAGACGCCCAGGACAGGGGGCTCACTGAAGCTTTCTTT.

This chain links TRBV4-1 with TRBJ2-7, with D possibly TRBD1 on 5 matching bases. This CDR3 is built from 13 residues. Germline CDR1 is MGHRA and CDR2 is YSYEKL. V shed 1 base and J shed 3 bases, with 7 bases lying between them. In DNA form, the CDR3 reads TGCGCCAGCAGCCAAGGCGACAGCTACGAGCAGTACTTC. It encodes CASSQGDSYEQYF.

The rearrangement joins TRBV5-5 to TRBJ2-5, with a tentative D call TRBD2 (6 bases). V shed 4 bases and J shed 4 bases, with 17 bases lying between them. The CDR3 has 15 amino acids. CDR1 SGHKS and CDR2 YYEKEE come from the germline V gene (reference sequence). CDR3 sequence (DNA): TGTGCCAGCAGCGGAGGGTTTTCGAGTCCAGAGACCCAGTACTTC. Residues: CASSGGFSSPETQYF.